This T cell receptor beta chain was recorded in a study of blood T cells in healthy people across ages (dated by TCRdb to the mid-2010s). Describing the broader study: In model experiments, template switching captured roughly one uniquely barcoded TCR beta cDNA molecule for every two T cells. Using deep sequencing normalized with unique cDNA molecular identifiers, the study measured how TCR beta repertoire diversity changes with age. The study analyzed two additional independent replicas of 1 million unique cDNA reads from the same blood draw for two donors, one aged 18 to 30 and one aged 80 or older. To avoid experimental bias, donors of different ages were spread randomly across the sequencing lanes. Donors were grouped into four age groups: young (average approximately 16 years), middle-aged (less than 40), aged (around 66) and long-lived (about 90).

Library preparation employed 5' RACE. Sequencing used an Illumina HiSeq 2500. A second roughly 6 to 11 cycle PCR used a sample-barcoded 5' primer and a J-beta primer mix. A unique molecular identifier was introduced onto each TCR beta cDNA molecule by a template-switch 5' adaptor carrying 12 random nucleotides. At least 2.5 million CDR3-containing paired-end reads were obtained from each sample. First-strand cDNA was synthesized from all RNA with the Mint cDNA synthesis kit, primed by a TRBC-specific oligonucleotide. All cDNA was treated with uracil-DNA glycosylase and then went through a first 18-cycle PCR with the universal primers M1SS and BC2_uni_R. In the source study's methods: Each sample was normalized by randomly selecting 1 million high-quality reads, each carrying a distinct molecular identifier. Reads with shared molecular identifiers were discarded instead of being binned into consensus sequences. MiTCR, with a Q25 quality threshold and the strictest error-elimination algorithm, was used for CDR3 identification, clonotype clustering and error correction. A nonparametric unseen species model with Euler transformation was used to estimate a lower bound on total TCR beta diversity. TCRdb reprocessing: public reads trimmed at Q25 with fastp, clones called with MiXCR, in-frame beta chains kept. Identical CDR3 proteins give one entry, which carries the most common genes and DNA. The V and J calls come from TCRdb's annotation, not from the publication. The sample yields 850,000 or so distinct CDR3 sequences; more than 25% were counted once. The biggest ten clones account for around a sixth of the sample.

Systemically healthy Caucasian individuals from Russia, about 38 in total and aged roughly 6 to 90 years, were included as donors. Around 9.9 milliliters of peripheral blood were collected from each donor into EDTA-treated Vacutainer tubes. Ficoll-Paque density-gradient centrifugation was used to isolate PBMCs, with at least 7 million obtained per sample. Total RNA was extracted from PBMCs with Trizol reagent, with at least 5.5 micrograms obtained per sample. Naive CD45RAhigh/CD27high T cell percentages were measured by flow cytometry on a PBMC aliquot from every donor. The paper's findings and limits, for the study overall: Bulk unsorted PBMC profiling prevented conclusive comparison of naive and antigen-experienced compartments. As age increased, observed TCR beta diversity per million T cells dropped in a roughly linear way, and a significant reduction was already evident by age roughly 36. The percentage of naive T cells measured by flow cytometry correlated strongly with observed TCR beta diversity. Total diversity estimates from one million sequenced T cells were considered lower bounds and underestimates. The CMV infection status of donors was not known, potentially confounding age-related changes in expanded clonotypes. Compared with the aged group, the long-lived group had more naive CD4+ T cells, fewer expanded clones and increased TCR diversity, a pattern suggesting age selection.

This clonotype was seen ten or more times. It lacks a known antigen. Within one base of it there is no much larger clone, and no base qualities were kept. Sequencing used blood. This clonotype originated in a woman older than 75 in good health.

The DNA sequence is given as TGTGCCAGCAGTTTTTCCCTGGAGATAGGGTACAATGAGCAGTTCTTC. This gives the protein CASSFSLEIGYNEQFF. Here the chain combines TRBV12-3 or TRBV12-4 and TRBJ2-1; confidence is insufficient to name the D gene. The trim is 3 bases for V and 4 bases for J, with a gap of 16 bases between the germline ends. The CDR3 holds 16 amino acids from the cysteine to the phenylalanine. Solely the CDR3 DNA is kept, with 48 bases framed from the first base.